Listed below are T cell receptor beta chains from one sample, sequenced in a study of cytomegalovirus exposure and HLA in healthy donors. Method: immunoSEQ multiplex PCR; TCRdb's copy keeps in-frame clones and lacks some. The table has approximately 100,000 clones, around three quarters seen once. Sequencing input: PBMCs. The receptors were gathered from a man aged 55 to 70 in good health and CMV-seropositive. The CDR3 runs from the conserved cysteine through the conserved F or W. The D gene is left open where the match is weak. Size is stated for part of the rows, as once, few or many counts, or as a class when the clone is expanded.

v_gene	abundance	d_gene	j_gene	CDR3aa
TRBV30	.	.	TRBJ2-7	CAWSLLAGQGFPQYF
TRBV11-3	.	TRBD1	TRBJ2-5	CASSLGQGGTQYF
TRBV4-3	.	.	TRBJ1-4	CASSQDSGTSEKLFF
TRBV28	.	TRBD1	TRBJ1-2	CASRWDRVVYGYTF
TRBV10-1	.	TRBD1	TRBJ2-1	CASSESGRGLDEQFF
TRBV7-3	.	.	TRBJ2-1	CASSLFPGMSNEQFF
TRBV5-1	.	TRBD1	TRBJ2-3	CASSPLSGTGATDTQYF
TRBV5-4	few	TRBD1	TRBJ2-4	CASSRGGVENIQYF
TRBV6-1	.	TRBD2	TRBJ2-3	CASSEVWRGAYTDTQYF
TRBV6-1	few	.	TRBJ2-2	CASSELLGSGELFF
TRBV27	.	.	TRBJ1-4	CASSRVPSTNEKLFF
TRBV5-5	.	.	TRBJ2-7	CASSLPGVYEQYF
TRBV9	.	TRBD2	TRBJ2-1	CASSVDLREGVIHEQFF
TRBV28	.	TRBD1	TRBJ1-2	CASSLSGGNYGYTF
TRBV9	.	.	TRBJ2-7	CASSVGGYNEQYF
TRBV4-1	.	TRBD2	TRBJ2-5	CASSQAASGGVQETQYF
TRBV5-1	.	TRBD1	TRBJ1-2	CASSPTGVAYGYTF
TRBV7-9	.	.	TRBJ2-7	CSSSPRGDASQSYEQYF
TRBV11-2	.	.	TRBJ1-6	CASSLEMRNSPLHF
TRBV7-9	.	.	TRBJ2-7	CSSSDQGYEQYF
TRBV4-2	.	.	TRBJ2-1	CASSQGRWNEQFF
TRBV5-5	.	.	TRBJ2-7	CASSLGAGSYEQYF
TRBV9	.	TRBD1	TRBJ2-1	CASSVLDRGDNEQFF
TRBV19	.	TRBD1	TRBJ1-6	CATGGGQGNSPLHF
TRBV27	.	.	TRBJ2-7	CASSPSAGPYEQYF
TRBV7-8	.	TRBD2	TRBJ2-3	CASSLFAGGSTDTQYF
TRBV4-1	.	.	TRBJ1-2	CASSGRGPYGYTF
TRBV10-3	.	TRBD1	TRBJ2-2	CAISEQGVSTGELFF
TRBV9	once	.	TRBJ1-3	CASSSGTDTREAIYF
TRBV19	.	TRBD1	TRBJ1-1	CASSNRGRNTEAFF
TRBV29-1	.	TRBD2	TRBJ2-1	CSGRTSGALNEQFF
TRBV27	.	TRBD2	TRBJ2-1	CASSLPSGGRYEQFF
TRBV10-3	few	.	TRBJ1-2	CAISEVPRDYTF
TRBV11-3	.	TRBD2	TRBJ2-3	CASSLIGGSTDTQYF
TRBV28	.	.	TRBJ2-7	CASSGQFAREQYF
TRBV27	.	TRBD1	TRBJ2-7	CASSTDREPAYEQYF
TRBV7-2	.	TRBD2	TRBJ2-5	CASSYRLAAYTFQETQYF
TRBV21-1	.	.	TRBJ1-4	CASSKDTTIPEKLFF
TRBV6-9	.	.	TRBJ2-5	CASSWGEVETQYF
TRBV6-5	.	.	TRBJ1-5	CASSDRPSRQPQHF
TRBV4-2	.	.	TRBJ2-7	CASSQDQVKSYEQYF
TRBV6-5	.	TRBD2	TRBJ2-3	CASSREAGGPDTQYF
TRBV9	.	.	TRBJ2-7	CASSSGGGAGAEQYF
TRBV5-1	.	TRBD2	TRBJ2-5	CASSSSGGAEETQYF
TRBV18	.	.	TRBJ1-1	CASSPGTDREAFF
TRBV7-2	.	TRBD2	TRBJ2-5	CASSLGGGGVYQETQYF
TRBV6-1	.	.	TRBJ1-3	CASRTRGAGNTIYF
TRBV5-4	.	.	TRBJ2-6	CASGSIGANVLTF
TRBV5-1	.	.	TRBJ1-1	CASSSYGGDTEAFF
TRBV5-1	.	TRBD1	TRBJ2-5	CASSLMGQGGIQETQYF
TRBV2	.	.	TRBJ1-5	CASALSIWPQHF
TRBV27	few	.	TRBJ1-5	CASSSGYQPQHF